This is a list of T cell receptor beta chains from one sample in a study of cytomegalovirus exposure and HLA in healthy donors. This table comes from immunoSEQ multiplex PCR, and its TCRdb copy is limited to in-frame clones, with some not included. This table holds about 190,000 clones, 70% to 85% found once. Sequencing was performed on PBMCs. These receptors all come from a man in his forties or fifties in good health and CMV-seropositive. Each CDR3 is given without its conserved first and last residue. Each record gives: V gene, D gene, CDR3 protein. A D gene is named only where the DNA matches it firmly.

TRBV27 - ASSSSISGNTIY
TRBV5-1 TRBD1 ASSGDRGRETQY
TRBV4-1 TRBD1 ASSQDRIINEQF
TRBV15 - ATSSLPGWGVYTGELF
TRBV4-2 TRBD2 ASSPRSGSQSYNEQF
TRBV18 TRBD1 ASSPDRSNEKLF
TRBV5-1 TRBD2 ASSPSRGTNTGELF
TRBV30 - AWSPGGAEYEQY
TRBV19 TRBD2 ASSNRLAPSNEQF
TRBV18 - ASSLGENSPLH
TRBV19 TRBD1 ASSPPGTAGDQPQH